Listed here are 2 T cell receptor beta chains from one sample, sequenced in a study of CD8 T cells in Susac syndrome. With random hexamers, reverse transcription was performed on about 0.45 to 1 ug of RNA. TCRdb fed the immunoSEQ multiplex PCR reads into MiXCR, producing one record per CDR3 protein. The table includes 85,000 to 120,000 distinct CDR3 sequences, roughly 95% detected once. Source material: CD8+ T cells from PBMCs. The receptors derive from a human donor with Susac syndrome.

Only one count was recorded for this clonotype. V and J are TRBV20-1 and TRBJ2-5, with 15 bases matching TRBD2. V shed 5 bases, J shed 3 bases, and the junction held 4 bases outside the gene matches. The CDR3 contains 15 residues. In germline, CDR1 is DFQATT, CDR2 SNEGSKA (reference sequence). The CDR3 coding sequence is TGCAGTGCTCCTGGACTAGCGGGGGGGAAAGAGACCCAGTACTTC. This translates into CSAPGLAGGKETQYF.

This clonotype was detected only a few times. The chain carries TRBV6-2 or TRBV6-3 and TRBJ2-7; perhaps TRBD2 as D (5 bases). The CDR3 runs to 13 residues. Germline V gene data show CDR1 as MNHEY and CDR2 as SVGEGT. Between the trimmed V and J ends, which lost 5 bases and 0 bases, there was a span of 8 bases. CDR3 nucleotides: TGTGCCAGCAGTCCTACTAGCTCCTACGAGCAGTACTTC. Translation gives CASSPTSSYEQYF.